This T cell receptor beta chain emerged from a study of T cells after yellow fever vaccination. This clonotype was observed a few times. TCRdb re-analysed the 5' RACE reads in MiXCR, keeping a single row per CDR3 protein. There are under 400,000 distinct CDR3 sequences in the sample; approximately 10% occur only once, and about 17% lies in the top ten. The source is a man between 18 and 35 years old who received the YFV17D yellow fever vaccine. The sequenced sample was PBMCs, obtained on the day of the first yellow fever vaccination.

Written as DNA, the CDR3 is TGTGCCAGCGGCCCTAGCGGTTCGGAGACCCAGTACTTC. It is translated as CASGPSGSETQYF. The rearrangement uses TRBV25-1 and TRBJ2-5, with 7 bases aligning to TRBD2. V shed 8 bases, J shed 5 bases, and the junction held 8 bases outside the gene matches. The CDR3 sequence is 13 residues long. Germline values: CDR1 MGHDK, CDR2 SYGVNS.